The entry below gives a single TCR beta chain sequence along with its context. These data are taken from a study of blood T cell repertoires in COVID-19. Overall study: Researchers got acute and convalescent COVID-19 samples from the United States, Italy and Spain. The cDNA or gDNA used as material had been derived from T cells, B-cell-depleted T cells, or PBMCs.

As originally analysed: From reference gene primer amplification, estimates of nucleated cell counts were derived. Libraries were prepared by immunoSEQ multiplex PCR; TCRdb keeps only in-frame clonotypes and omits some of them. V and J calls plus clone size are reproduced from that table; the DNA served to infer D and trimming. The sample holds around 150,000 clones, around 85% seen once. V was cut by 5 bases and J by 6 bases, with 8 bases left in between. The germline V gene has CDR1 SGHVS and CDR2 FQNEAQ. The CDR3 sequence is 11 residues long. Input material: peripheral blood. The TCR was taken from a human donor with acute or convalescent COVID-19. The donor label of this sample is uncertain. The rearrangement links TRBV7-8 to TRBJ2-7; no definite D call. CDR3 nucleotides: TGTGCCAGCAGCCCCTCCCGCGAGCAGTACTTC. It translates to CASSPSREQYF.